This T cell receptor beta chain was identified in a study of response to subunit inactivated influenza vaccine. The study's findings and limits: Each seasonal flu vaccination may recruit only limited new T cells, authors suggested.

In TCRdb, the RT-PCR reads were re-called with MiXCR into one record per CDR3 protein. The table has 150,000 to 200,000 distinct CDR3 sequences, roughly 10% seen once. Remarks on this clonotype: Its antigen is unidentified.

The CDR3 loop spans 14 amino acids. Trimming stripped 9 bases from V and 2 bases from J, with 16 bases between. CDR1 is SEHNR, CDR2 FQNEAQ, per germline (reference sequence). The sequencing here drew on non-naive T cells sorted from PBMCs, taken roughly 6 weeks after vaccination. The sequence was obtained from a man in his fifties or sixties who received an inactivated influenza vaccine. The chain has TRBV7-9 and TRBJ2-5; D is possibly TRBD1 (5 bases). CDR3 nucleotide sequence: TGTGCCAGTCTCGTAGACAGTAAGCAAGAGACCCAGTACTTC. It translates to CASLVDSKQETQYF.